This TCR beta chain was recorded in a study of CD8+CD57+ T cells in acquired aplastic anemia. Profiles of TCR beta VDJ and CDR3 were generated from a genomic DNA template. Each CDR3 protein gets one entry after TCRdb re-called the reads with MiXCR. This table holds fewer than 250,000 distinct CDR3 sequences, approximately 45% found once. The authors sequenced patients whose flow cytometry had shown CD8+CD57+ cell expansion. All patients were therapy-naive when blood was sampled. This clonotype has ten or more counts. The sample comprised sorted CD4+, CD8+, or CD8+CD57+ T cells (not recorded which) from PBMCs. The clonotype comes from a human donor with aplastic anemia.

The CDR3: CASSRGLTETNEKLFF. The CDR3 region has the DNA TGTGCCAGCAGCCGGGGATTGACGGAGACTAATGAAAAACTGTTTTTT. The V and J genes are TRBV12-3 or TRBV12-4 and TRBJ1-4; no clear D. V was cut by 6 bases and J by 2 bases, with 16 bases left in between. This CDR3 has 16 residues.